The 16 T cell receptor beta chains reported below all come from one sample, sequenced in a study of Ad26.COV2.S vaccination and SARS-CoV-2 variants. The repertoire was sequenced with immunoSEQ multiplex PCR; TCRdb's copy has only in-frame clones and lacks some. This repertoire shows about 350,000 clones, roughly 84% found once; its top ten account for 2.5% to 3.5%. Treatment reported: 15 to 20 received Ad26.COV2.S at low or high dose, single or two shots; five or six received placebo; per-sample allocation not given. Sampling happened 63 days after the first vaccine or placebo injection. The input for sequencing was peripheral blood, taken in a trial of Ad26.COV2.S vaccine versus placebo. These TCRs come from a person between 18 and 60 years old who received the Ad26.COV2.S COVID-19 vaccine or a placebo.

The chain couples TRBV28 to TRBJ2-3; D is unclear. Germline V lookup: CDR1 MDHEN, CDR2 SYDVKM. This CDR3 has 13 amino acids. Trimming cost V 5 bases and J 2 bases, with 8 bases left between them. The CDR3 loop reads CASSTPSTDTQYF. CDR3 sequence (DNA): TGTGCCAGCAGTACCCCTTCCACAGATACGCAGTATTTT.

The rearrangement links TRBV28 to TRBJ2-2; 8 bases align to TRBD2. The ends lost 4 bases at V and 6 bases at J; junction bases unmatched: 4. Germline loops: CDR1 MDHEN, CDR2 SYDVKM. This CDR3 comprises 14 residues. CDR3 DNA sequence: TGTGCCAGCAGTTGGGTAGCGGGGCCCGGGGAGCTGTTTTTT. This translates into CASSWVAGPGELFF.

This clone was observed a single time. This sequence joins TRBV2 and TRBJ2-7; D remains ambiguous. The ends were cut back, 3 bases at V and 4 bases at J, with 16 bases in the middle. CDR1 is SNHLY, CDR2 FYNNEI, per germline. The CDR3 extends over 15 amino acids. The CDR3 spells CASSDFGPADYEQYF. The CDR3 DNA reads as TGTGCCAGCAGTGATTTTGGGCCGGCAGATTACGAGCAGTACTTC.

CDR3 nucleotides: TGTGCCAGCAGTTTAGGGGGCCAAACAGATGGTACGCAGTATTTT. Translation gives CASSLGGQTDGTQYF. V gene TRBV27 combines with J gene TRBJ2-3, with D possibly being TRBD1 (6 bases). The CDR3 is 15 residues long. V was cut by 2 bases and J by 8 bases, with 17 bases left in between. Germline V lookup: CDR1 MNHEY, CDR2 SMNVEV (reference sequence).

The gene calls are TRBV19 and TRBJ1-2, with 9 bases matching TRBD1. The V segment lost 6 bases and the J segment 6 bases; nucleotides outside the gene matches: 11. Per germline, CDR1 LNHDA and CDR2 SQIVND (reference sequence). This CDR3 is 15 amino acids long. CDR3 sequence (DNA): TGTGCCAGTAGCCCACCGGGACAGGGTTGGAATGGCTACACCTTC. Translated: CASSPPGQGWNGYTF.

The V and J genes are TRBV19 and TRBJ1-1, with TRBD1 as a possible D gene (5 bases). CDR3 length equals 13 residues. The V gene lost 8 bases and the J gene lost 0 bases, with 10 bases spanning the gap. Germline-derived CDR1 and CDR2 are LNHDA and SQIVND (reference sequence). CDR3 coding DNA: TGTGCCAGTTCCGAGGGGTTGAACACTGAAGCTTTCTTT. Its protein product is CASSEGLNTEAFF.

This clone was recorded only once. V gene TRBV6-5 combines with J gene TRBJ1-2; D not resolved. V was trimmed by 8 bases and J by 4 bases, leaving 8 bases between them. The CDR3 has 11 residues. Germline lookup yields CDR1 MNHEY and CDR2 SVGAGI. The CDR3 DNA follows: TGTGCCAGCCCGGGATTCTATGGCTACACCTTC. It specifies CASPGFYGYTF.

The chain has TRBV19 and TRBJ2-7, with 7 bases matching TRBD1. The CDR3 is made up of 14 amino acids. Germline loops: CDR1 LNHDA, CDR2 SQIVND (reference sequence). Trimming at V came to 3 bases and at J to 3 bases, leaving 5 bases not matched to a gene. This CDR3 reads CASSIATGLYEQYF. The CDR3 DNA reads as TGTGCCAGTAGTATCGCGACAGGGCTCTACGAGCAGTACTTC.

This chain links TRBV2 with TRBJ2-3; 7 positions agree with TRBD2. Germline V gene data show CDR1 as SNHLY and CDR2 as FYNNEI. Unmatched junction bases numbered 12, after V lost 6 bases and J lost 6 bases. CDR3 length: 15 residues. CDR3 residues: CASRSLTSAADTQYF. DNA for the CDR3: TGTGCCAGCAGAAGTCTTACTAGCGCCGCCGATACGCAGTATTTT. Drawing the rest from reference TRBV2 and TRBJ2-3, the complete variable domain is EPEVTQTPSHQVTQMGQEVILRCVPISNHLYFYWYRQILGQKVEFLVSFYNNEISEKSEIFDDQFSVERPDGSNFTLKIRSTKLEDSAMYFCASRSLTSAADTQYFGPGTRLTVL.

The V gene is TRBV10-3, the J gene TRBJ2-2; the D call may be TRBD1 or TRBD2 (5 bases each). The germline V and J ends were trimmed by 2 bases and 6 bases, with 16 bases remaining between them. The CDR3 has 16 amino acids. Looked up from germline, CDR1 is ENHRY and CDR2 is SYGVKD. This CDR3 is CAISEGTSGRAGELFF. For the CDR3, the DNA is TGTGCCATCAGTGAGGGGACGTCGGGTAGGGCCGGGGAGCTGTTTTTT.

V usage is TRBV6-2 or TRBV6-3 and J usage is TRBJ2-7; the match to TRBD1 covers 8 bases. The CDR3 totals 14 residues. V dropped 2 bases and J dropped 3; count of bases not matched to a gene: 3. CDR1 is MNHEY, CDR2 SVGEGT, per germline. This CDR3 reads CASSYRDRGYEQYF. CDR3 nucleotide sequence: TGTGCCAGCAGTTACCGCGACAGGGGCTACGAGCAGTACTTC.

The chain is built from TRBV9 and TRBJ2-3; 7 nucleotides line up with TRBD2. With V trimmed by 4 bases and J by 2 bases, 10 bases remained unmatched. The CDR3 extends over 16 amino acids. Germline V gene sequence: CDR1 SGDLS, CDR2 YYNGEE. The DNA of the CDR3 is TGTGCCAGCAGCCTCCATTCGCGGGAGCCCACAGATACGCAGTATTTT. This encodes CASSLHSREPTDTQYF.

This chain uses TRBV7-2 with TRBJ2-2, with a possible D match to TRBD2 (7 bases). There are 16 residues in the CDR3. The V end was cut by 7 bases, the J end by 3 bases, with 18 bases between. CDR1 SGHTA and CDR2 FQGNSA come from the germline V gene. The CDR3 nucleotides read TGTGCCAGCACTCATACGGGGGGCGTCTACACCGGGGAGCTGTTTTTT. Its protein is CASTHTGGVYTGELFF.

V and J are TRBV7-9 and TRBJ2-3, with a weak D call TRBD1 (6 bases). The V and J ends lost 5 bases and 3 bases respectively, with 18 bases between them. Per germline, CDR1 SEHNR and CDR2 FQNEAQ (reference sequence). The CDR3 runs to 16 residues. This chain's CDR3 is CASSATGLVVTDTQYF. Here the CDR3 DNA reads TGTGCCAGCAGCGCAACAGGGTTGGTAGTAACAGATACGCAGTATTTT.

In DNA, the CDR3 is TGCGCCAGCAGTGATGTCAGCTCCTACGAGCAGTACTTC. Its protein is CASSDVSSYEQYF. J is TRBJ2-7 and V is TRBV10-1, with D hard to call. Per the germline V gene, CDR1 is WNHNN and CDR2 is SYGVQD (reference sequence). The V end was cut by 3 bases, the J end by 0 bases, with 6 bases between. The length of the CDR3 is 13 residues.

DNA for the CDR3: TGCGCCAGCAGTGAGACTAGCGGGAGGGCCGACGCAGATACGCAGTATTTT. Protein: CASSETSGRADADTQYF. The J gene is TRBJ2-3, the V gene TRBV10-1, with 13 nucleotides matching TRBD2. The CDR3 loop spans 17 amino acids. Trimming cost V 2 bases and J 4 bases; bases outside gene matches: 6. The germline gives CDR1 WNHNN, CDR2 SYGVQD (reference sequence).